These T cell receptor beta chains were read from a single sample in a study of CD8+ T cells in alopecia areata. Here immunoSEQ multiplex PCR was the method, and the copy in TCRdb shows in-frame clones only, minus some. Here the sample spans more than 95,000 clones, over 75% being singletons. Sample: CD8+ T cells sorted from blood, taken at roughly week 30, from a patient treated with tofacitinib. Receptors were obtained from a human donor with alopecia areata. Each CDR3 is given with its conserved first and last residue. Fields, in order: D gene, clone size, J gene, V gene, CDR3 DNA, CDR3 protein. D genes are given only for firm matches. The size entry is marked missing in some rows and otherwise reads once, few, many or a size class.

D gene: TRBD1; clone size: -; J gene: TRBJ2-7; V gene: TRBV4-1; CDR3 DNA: TGCGCCAGCAGCCAAGGGACAGGGGCGTGGGAGCAGTACTTC; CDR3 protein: CASSQGTGAWEQYF
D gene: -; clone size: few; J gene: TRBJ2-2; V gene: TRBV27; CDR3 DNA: TGTGCCAGCAGTTTCTCGCCGGGTTTATCCGGGGAGCTGTTTTTT; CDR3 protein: CASSFSPGLSGELFF
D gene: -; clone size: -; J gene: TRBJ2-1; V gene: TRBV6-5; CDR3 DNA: TGTGCCAGCAGTTCCGCCGGGACTTCGGGCTACAATGAGCAGTTCTTC; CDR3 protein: CASSSAGTSGYNEQFF
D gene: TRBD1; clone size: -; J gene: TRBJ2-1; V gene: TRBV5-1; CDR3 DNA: TGCGCCAGCAGCCCCGGGGACAGCTCCTACAATGAGCAGTTCTTC; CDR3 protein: CASSPGDSSYNEQFF
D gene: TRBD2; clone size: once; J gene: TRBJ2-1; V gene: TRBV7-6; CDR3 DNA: TGTGCCAGCAGCTTACCGACACTAGCGGGAATAAATGAGCAGTTCTTC; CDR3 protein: CASSLPTLAGINEQFF
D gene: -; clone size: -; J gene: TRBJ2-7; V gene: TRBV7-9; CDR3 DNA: TGTGCCAGCAGCTTAGGGTCTGGGGGCGGCTCCTACGAGCAGTACTTC; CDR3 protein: CASSLGSGGGSYEQYF
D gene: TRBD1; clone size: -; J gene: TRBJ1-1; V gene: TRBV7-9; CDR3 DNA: TGTGCCAGCAGCTCAGGGGGAGGAACTGAAGCTTTCTTT; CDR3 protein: CASSSGGGTEAFF
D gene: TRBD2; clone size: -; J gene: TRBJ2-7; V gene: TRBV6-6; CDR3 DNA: TGTGCCAGCAGTTACGAGCGGGGGAGCTCCTACGAGCAGTACTTC; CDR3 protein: CASSYERGSSYEQYF
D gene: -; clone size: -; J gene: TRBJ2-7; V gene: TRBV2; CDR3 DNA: TGTGCCAGCAGCCTGAACCAGCAGGGCCCCTACGAGCAGTACTTC; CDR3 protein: CASSLNQQGPYEQYF
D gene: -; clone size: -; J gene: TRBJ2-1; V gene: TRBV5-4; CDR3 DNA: TGTGCCAGCAGCTCATCCGGGGTGGAGCAGTTCTTC; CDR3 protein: CASSSSGVEQFF
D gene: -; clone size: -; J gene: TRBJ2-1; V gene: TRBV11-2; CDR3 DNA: TGTGCCAGCAGCTTAGATCTTCTTGGGGATTGGGACAATGAGCAGTTCTTC; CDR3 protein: CASSLDLLGDWDNEQFF
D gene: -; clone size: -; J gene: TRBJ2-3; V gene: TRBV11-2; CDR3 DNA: TGTGCCAGCAGCTTACCGACAACCTCCACAGATACGCAGTATTTT; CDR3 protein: CASSLPTTSTDTQYF
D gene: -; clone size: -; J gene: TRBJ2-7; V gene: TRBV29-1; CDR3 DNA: TGCAGCGTTCGGCAAGGGGCAGCTTCTTACTTC; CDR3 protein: CSVRQGAASYF
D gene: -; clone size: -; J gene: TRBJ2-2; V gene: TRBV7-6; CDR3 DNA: TGTGCCAGCAGCTTACCGGTCGGGGAGCTGTTTTTT; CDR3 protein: CASSLPVGELFF
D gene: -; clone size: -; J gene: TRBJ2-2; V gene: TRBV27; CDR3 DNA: TGTGCCAGCAGTTTTTCCGGGACCACCGGGGAGCTGTTTTTT; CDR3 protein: CASSFSGTTGELFF
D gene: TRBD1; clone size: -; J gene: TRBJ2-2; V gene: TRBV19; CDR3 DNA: TGTGCCAGTAGCGGGACAGGGGGCATCGGGGAGCTGTTTTTT; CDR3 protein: CASSGTGGIGELFF
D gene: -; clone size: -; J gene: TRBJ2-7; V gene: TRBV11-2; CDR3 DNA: TGTGCCAGCAGCTCCGAACAAAGATGGACGTATTCCTACGAGCAGTACTTC; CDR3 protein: CASSSEQRWTYSYEQYF
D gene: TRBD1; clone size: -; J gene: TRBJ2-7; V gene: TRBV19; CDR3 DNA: TGTGCCAGTAGTTCGGGACAGGGCGGCTACGAGCAGTACTTC; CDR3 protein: CASSSGQGGYEQYF
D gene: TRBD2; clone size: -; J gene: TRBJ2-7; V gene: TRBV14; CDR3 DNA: TGTGCCAGCAGCCAATTGGGACTAGTTCTCGAGCAGTACTTC; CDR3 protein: CASSQLGLVLEQYF
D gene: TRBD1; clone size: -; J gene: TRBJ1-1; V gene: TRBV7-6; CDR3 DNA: TGTGCCAGCAGCTTAGAGGGGACAGGAAATGAAGCTTTCTTT; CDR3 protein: CASSLEGTGNEAFF
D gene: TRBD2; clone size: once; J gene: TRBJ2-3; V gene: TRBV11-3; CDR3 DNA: TGTGCCAGCAGCGAAGGGACTAGCGGGGTGGGCACAGATACGCAGTATTTT; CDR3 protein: CASSEGTSGVGTDTQYF
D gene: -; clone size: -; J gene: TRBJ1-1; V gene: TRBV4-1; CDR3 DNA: TGCGCCAGCAGCCAAGATACGGGTACGGGGAACACTGAAGCTTTCTTT; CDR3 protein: CASSQDTGTGNTEAFF
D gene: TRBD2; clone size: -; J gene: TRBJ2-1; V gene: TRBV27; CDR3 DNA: TGTGCCAGCAGTTCCATTGGGGGGAGGGCCCCCCACGACAATGAGCAGTTCTTC; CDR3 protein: CASSSIGGRAPHDNEQFF
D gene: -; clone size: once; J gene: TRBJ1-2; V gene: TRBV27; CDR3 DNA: TGTGCCAGCAGTTTATCGTTGAGAGGCTACACCTTC; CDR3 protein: CASSLSLRGYTF
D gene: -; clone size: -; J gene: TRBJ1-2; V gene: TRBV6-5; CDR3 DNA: TGTGCCAGCAGTTACTCCCCCGACATGGAGAGCTATGGCTACACCTTC; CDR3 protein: CASSYSPDMESYGYTF
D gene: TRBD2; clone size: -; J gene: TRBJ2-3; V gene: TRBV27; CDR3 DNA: TGTGCCAGCAGTCCGGGACTAGTTGCGCAGTATTTT; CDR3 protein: CASSPGLVAQYF
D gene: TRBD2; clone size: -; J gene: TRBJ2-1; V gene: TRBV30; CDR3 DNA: TGTGCCTGGAGTGTAAAGCTAGCGGGGGTTTCTCGTAATGAGCAGTTCTTC; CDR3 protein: CAWSVKLAGVSRNEQFF
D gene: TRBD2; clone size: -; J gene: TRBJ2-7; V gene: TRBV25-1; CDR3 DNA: TGTGCCAGCAGTGTCGGGACTAGCGGGTACGAGCAGTACTTC; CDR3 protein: CASSVGTSGYEQYF
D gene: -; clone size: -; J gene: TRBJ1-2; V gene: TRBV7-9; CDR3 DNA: TGTGCCAGCAGCTTAGACTCCCAGCACGGCTACACCTTC; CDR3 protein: CASSLDSQHGYTF
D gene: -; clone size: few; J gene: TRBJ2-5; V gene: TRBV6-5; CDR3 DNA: TGTGCCAGCAGTTACCAAGGGGCGCCCCCAGAGACCCAGTACTTC; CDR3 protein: CASSYQGAPPETQYF
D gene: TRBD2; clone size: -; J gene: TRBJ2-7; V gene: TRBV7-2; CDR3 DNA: TGTGCCAGCAGCTTAAACCTACTCGGACTAGCGGCCTACGAGCAGTACTTC; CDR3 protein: CASSLNLLGLAAYEQYF
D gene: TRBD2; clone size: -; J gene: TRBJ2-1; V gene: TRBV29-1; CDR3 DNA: TGCAGCGTTGTCATGGCTAGCGGGAGGTCCTACAATGAGCAGTTCTTC; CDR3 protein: CSVVMASGRSYNEQFF
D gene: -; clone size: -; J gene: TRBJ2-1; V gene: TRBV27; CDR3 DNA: TGTGCCAGCGCAATCCCCTTCAATGAGCAGTTCTTC; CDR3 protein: CASAIPFNEQFF
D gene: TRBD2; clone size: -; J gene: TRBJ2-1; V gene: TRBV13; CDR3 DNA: TGTGCCAGCAGCGATAGCGGGGGGGCCAATGAGCAGTTCTTC; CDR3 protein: CASSDSGGANEQFF
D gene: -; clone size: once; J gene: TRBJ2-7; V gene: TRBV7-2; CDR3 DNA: TGTGCCAGCACCCTTACAGGGAGCTCCTACGAGCAGTACTTC; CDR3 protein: CASTLTGSSYEQYF
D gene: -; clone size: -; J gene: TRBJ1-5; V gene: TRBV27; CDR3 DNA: TGTGCCAGCAGTGGATCGGCCGGCAATCAGCCCCAGCATTTT; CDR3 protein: CASSGSAGNQPQHF
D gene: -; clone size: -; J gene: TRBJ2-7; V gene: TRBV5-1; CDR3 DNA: TGCGCCAGCAGCCACTCCTCAGGAATCGGGTCCTACGAGCAGTACTTC; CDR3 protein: CASSHSSGIGSYEQYF
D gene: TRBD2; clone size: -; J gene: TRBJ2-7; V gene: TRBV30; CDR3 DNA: TGTGCCTGGACTTCCCGGGACTACAACCCCTACGAGCAGTACTTC; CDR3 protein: CAWTSRDYNPYEQYF
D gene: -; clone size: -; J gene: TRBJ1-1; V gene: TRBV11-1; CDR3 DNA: TGTGCCAGCAGCTTAGCGTTTGGGGGGAACACTGAAGCTTTCTTT; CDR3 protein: CASSLAFGGNTEAFF
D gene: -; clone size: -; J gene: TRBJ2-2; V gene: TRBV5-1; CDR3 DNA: TGCGCCAGCAGCCCAGTGGGCGCGAACACCGGGGAGCTGTTTTTT; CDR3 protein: CASSPVGANTGELFF
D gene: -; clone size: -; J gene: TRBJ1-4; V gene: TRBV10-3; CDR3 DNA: TGTGCCATCAGTGAGAAGAGACAGCTAAGACATGTAAAACTGTTTTTT; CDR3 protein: CAISEKRQLRHVKLFF
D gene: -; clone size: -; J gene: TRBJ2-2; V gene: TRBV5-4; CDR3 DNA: TGTGCCAGCAGCGACCTAATGGGACCGCACACCGGGGAGCTGTTTTTT; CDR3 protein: CASSDLMGPHTGELFF
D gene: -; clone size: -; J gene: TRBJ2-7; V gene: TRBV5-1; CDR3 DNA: TGCGCCAGCAGCTTGGGATCGTGGACAAGCTCCTACGAGCAGTACTTC; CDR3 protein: CASSLGSWTSSYEQYF
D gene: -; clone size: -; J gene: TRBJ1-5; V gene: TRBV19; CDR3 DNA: TGTGCCAGTAGTATCGGGTATAGCAATCAGCCCCAGCATTTT; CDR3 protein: CASSIGYSNQPQHF
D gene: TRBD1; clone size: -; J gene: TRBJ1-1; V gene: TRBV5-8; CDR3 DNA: TGTGCCAGCAGCTTGATGAATAGTGACAGGGTGTTCTTTGACACTGAAGCTTTCTTT; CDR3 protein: CASSLMNSDRVFFDTEAFF
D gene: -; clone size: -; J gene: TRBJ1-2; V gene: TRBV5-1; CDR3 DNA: TGCGCCAGCAGCTTCCTTGGGGATGGCTACACCTTC; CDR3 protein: CASSFLGDGYTF
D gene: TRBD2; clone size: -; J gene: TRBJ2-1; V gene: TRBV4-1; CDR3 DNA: TGCGCCAGCAGCGGGGGACTAAGCTACAATGAGCAGTTCTTC; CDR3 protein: CASSGGLSYNEQFF
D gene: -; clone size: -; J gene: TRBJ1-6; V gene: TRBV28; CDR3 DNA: TGTGCCAGCAGGCTCGGGACTCTTTGGTCACCCCTCCACTTT; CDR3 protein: CASRLGTLWSPLHF
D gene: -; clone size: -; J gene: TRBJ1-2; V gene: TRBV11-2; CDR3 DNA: TGTGCCAGCAGCCCCCAGACTGTTAACTATGGCTACACCTTC; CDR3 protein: CASSPQTVNYGYTF
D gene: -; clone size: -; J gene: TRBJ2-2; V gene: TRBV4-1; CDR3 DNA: TGCGCCAGCAGCGGTTTTCGGGCGATCACCGGGGAGCTGTTTTTT; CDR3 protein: CASSGFRAITGELFF
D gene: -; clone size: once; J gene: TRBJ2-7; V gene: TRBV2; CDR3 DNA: TGTGCCAGCAGTGAAGGTCACAGATCCTACGAGCAGTACTTC; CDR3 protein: CASSEGHRSYEQYF
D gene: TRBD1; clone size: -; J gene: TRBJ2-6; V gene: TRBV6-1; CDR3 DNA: TGTGCCAGCAGTCTATCGGACAGGTCCAACGTCCTGACTTTC; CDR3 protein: CASSLSDRSNVLTF
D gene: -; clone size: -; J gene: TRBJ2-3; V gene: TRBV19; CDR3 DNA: TGTGCCAGTAGTAGTGTTTCCACAAGCACAGATACGCAGTATTTT; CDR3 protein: CASSSVSTSTDTQYF
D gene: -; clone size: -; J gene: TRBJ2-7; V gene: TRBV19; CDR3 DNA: TGTGCCAGTACCCCGTTTAGGGACGGGGGTTTAGGCGAGCAGTACTTC; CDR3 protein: CASTPFRDGGLGEQYF